This paragraph reports one TCR beta chain. This sample is drawn from a study of cytomegalovirus exposure and HLA in healthy donors. Only in-frame clones appear in the TCRdb table, and some are missing; sequencing was by immunoSEQ multiplex PCR. The data show a few hundred thousand clones, approximately 80% seen once. The CDR3 contains 14 residues. Germline CDR1 is LGHNT and CDR2 is FRNRAP. With 6 bases removed from V and 0 bases from J, the gap between germline ends came to 10 bases. V and J are TRBV12-5 and TRBJ2-3; tentative D call: TRBD2 (6 bases). Input material: PBMCs. The TCR originated in a woman in her twenties or thirties in good health and CMV-seropositive. The CDR3 loop is CASGLGTSTDTQYF. CDR3 sequence (DNA): TGTGCTAGTGGCCTCGGGACTAGCACAGATACGCAGTATTTT.